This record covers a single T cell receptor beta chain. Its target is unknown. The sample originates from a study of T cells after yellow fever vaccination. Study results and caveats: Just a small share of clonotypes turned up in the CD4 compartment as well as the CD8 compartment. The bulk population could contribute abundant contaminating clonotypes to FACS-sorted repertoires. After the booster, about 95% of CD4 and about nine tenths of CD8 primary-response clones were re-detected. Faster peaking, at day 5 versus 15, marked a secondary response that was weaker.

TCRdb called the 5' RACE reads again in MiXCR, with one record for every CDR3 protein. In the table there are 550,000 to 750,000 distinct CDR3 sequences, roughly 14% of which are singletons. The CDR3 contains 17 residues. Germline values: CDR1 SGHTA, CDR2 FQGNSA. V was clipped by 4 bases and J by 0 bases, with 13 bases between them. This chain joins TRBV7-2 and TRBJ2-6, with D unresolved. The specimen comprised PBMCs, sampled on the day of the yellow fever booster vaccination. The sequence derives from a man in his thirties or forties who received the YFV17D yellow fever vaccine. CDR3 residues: CASSSPRPSSGANVLTF. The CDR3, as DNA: TGTGCCAGCAGCTCCCCCAGGCCCTCCTCTGGGGCCAACGTCCTGACTTTC. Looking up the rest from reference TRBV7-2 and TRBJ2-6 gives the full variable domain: GAGVSQSPSNKVTEKGKDVELRCDPISGHTALYWYRQSLGQGLEFLIYFQGNSAPDKSGLPSDRFSAERTGGSVSTLTIQRTQQEDSAVYLCASSSPRPSSGANVLTFGAGSRLTVL.